This paragraph reports one T cell receptor beta chain. After removal of 0 bases from V and 8 bases from J, the junction contained 10 bases not matched to a gene. The CDR3 is made up of 16 amino acids. In germline, CDR1 is SGDLS, CDR2 YYNGEE. The sample originates from a study of T cells in Graves' hyperthyroidism and ophthalmopathy. RNA transcripts were the template for amplifying TCR beta CDR3 regions. First-round RT-PCR of the TCR CDR3 relied on the HTBI primer set. TCRdb fed the multiplex PCR reads into MiXCR, producing one record per CDR3 protein. In the table there are approximately 400,000 distinct CDR3 sequences, just under 15% of which are singletons.

The genes are TRBV9 and TRBJ2-1; 8 bases line up with TRBD2. The source of this sequence is a woman aged 25 to 39 with Graves' hyperthyroidism. Input material: blood. CDR3 DNA sequence: TGTGCCAGCAGCGTAGGAGGAGGGACTAGAAACCATGAGCAGTTCTTC. Translated: CASSVGGGTRNHEQFF.